The present T cell receptor beta chain was sequenced within a study of blood T cell repertoires in COVID-19. Study details: Acute-phase and convalescent COVID-19 samples originated in the United States, Italy and Spain. T cells, B-cell-depleted T cells, or PBMCs supplied cDNA or gDNA.

The CDR3 runs to 13 residues. Germline assignment: CDR1 SGHVS and CDR2 FQNEAQ. V lost 5 bases and J 4 bases, leaving 11 bases between the germline ends. Per the original methods: Reference gene primers were amplified, and this amplification served to estimate nucleated cell counts. Method: immunoSEQ multiplex PCR; TCRdb's copy keeps in-frame clones and lacks some. For V, J and clone size, that table is used; D and trimming come from the DNA. This sample has about 150,000 clones, with around nine tenths found just once. The rearrangement joins TRBV7-8 to TRBJ1-2; D perhaps matches TRBD1 (5 bases). The sequencing input was peripheral blood. The receptor's source is a human donor in a cohort sampled during active COVID-19. The CDR3, as DNA: TGTGCCAGCAGCCCCCGACAGATCTATGGCTACACCTTC. Its translation: CASSPRQIYGYTF.